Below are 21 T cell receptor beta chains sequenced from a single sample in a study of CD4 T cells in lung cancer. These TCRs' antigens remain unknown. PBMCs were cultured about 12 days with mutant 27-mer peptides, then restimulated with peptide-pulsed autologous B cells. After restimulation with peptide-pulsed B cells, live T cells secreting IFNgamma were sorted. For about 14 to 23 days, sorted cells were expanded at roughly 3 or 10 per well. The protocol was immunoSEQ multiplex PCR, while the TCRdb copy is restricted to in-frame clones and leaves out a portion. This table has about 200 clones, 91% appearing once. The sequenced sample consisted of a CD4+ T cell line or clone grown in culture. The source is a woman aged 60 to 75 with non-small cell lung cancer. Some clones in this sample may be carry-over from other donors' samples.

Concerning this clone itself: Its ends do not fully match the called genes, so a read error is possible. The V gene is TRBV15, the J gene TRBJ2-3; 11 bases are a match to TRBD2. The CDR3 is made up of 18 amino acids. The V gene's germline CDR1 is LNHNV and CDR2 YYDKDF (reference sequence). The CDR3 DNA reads TGTGCCACCAGTAGAGATTGGGGGGGACTAGCGGCAACAGATACGCAGTATTTT. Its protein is CATSRDWGGLAATDTQYF.

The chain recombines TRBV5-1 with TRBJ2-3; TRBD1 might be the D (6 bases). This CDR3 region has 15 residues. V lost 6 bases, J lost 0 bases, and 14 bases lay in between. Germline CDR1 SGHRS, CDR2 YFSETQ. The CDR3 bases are TGCGCCAGCAATGAACAGGGATCTAGCACAGATACGCAGTATTTT. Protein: CASNEQGSSTDTQYF.

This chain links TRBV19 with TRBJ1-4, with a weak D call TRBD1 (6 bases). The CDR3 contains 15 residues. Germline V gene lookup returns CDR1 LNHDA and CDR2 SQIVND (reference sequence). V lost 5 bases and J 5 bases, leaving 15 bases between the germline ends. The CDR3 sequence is CASSEVRTGNEKLFF. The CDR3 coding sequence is TGTGCCAGTAGTGAAGTTAGAACAGGGAATGAAAAACTGTTTTTT.

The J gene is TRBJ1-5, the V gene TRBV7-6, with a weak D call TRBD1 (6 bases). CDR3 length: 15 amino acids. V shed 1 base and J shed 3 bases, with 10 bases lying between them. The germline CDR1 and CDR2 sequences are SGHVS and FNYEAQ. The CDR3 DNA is TGTGCCAGCAGCTTAGGTGGGGGGCCCAATCAGCCCCAGCATTTT. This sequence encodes CASSLGGGPNQPQHF.

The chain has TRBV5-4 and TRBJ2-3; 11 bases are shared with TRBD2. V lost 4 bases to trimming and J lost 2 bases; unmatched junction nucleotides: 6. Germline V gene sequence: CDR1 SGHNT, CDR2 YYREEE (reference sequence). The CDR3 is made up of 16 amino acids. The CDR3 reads CASSVIAGGPTDTQYF. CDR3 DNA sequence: TGTGCCAGCAGCGTAATAGCGGGGGGGCCCACAGATACGCAGTATTTT.

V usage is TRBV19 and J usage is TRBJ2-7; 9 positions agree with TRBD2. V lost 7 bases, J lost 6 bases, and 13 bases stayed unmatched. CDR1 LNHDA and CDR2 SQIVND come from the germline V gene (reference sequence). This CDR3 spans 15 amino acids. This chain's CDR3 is CASTTTGGRASEQYF. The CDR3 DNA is TGTGCCAGTACCACAACCGGCGGGAGGGCCTCCGAGCAGTACTTC.

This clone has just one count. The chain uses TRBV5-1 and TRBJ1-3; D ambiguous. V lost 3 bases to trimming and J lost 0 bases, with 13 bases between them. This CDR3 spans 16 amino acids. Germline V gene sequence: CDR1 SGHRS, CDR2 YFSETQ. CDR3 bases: TGCGCCAGCAGCTGGGTCGAGAATTCCTCTGGAAACACCATATATTTT. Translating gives CASSWVENSSGNTIYF.

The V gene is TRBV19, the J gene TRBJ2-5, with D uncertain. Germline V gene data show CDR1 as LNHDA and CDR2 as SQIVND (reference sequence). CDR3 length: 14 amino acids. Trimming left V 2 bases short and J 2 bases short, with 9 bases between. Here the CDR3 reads CASSILGGQETQYF. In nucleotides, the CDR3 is TGTGCCAGTAGTATATTGGGCGGACAAGAGACCCAGTACTTC.

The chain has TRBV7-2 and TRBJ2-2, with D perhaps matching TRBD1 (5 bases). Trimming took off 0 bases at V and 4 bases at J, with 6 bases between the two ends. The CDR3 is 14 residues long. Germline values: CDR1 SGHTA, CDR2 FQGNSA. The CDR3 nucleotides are TGTGCCAGCAGCTTAGCGGGGCTCACCGGGGAGCTGTTTTTT. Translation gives CASSLAGLTGELFF.

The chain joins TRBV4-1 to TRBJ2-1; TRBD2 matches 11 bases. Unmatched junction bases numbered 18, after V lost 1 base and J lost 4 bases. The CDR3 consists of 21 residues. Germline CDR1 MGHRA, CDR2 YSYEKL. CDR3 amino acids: CASSQVSGFGQLAGGYNEQFF. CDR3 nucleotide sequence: TGCGCCAGCAGCCAAGTTTCGGGATTCGGTCAGCTAGCGGGGGGATACAATGAGCAGTTCTTC.

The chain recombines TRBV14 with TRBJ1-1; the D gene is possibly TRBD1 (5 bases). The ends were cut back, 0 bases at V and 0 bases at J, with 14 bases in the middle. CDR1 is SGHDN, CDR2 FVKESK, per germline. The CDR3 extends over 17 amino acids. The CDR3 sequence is CASSQETVGTMNTEAFF. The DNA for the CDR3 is TGTGCCAGCAGCCAAGAAACGGTGGGGACCATGAACACTGAAGCTTTCTTT.

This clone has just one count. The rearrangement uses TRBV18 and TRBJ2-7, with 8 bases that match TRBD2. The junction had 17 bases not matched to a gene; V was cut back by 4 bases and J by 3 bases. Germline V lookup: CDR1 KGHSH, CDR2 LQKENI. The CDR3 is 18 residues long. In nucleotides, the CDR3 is TGTGCCAGCTCACTATCGTCCGGGGCCGGGACTAGGTTCTACGAGCAGTACTTC. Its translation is CASSLSSGAGTRFYEQYF.

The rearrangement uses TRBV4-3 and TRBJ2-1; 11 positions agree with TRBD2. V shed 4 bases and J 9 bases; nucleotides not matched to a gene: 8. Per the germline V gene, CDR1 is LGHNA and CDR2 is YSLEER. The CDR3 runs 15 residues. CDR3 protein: CASSPIAGGGSEQFF. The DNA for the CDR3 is TGCGCCAGCAGCCCTATAGCGGGGGGGGGCAGTGAGCAGTTCTTC.

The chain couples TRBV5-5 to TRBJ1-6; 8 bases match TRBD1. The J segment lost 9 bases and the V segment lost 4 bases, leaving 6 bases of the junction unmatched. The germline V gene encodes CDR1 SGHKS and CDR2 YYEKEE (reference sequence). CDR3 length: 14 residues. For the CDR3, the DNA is TGTGCCAGCAGCCAGGACAGGGTGGGTTCACCCCTCCACTTT. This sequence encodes CASSQDRVGSPLHF.

CDR3 sequence: CASSPDRDPRNTIYF. The CDR3 DNA reads as TGCGCCAGCAGCCCAGACCGGGACCCTCGAAACACCATATATTTT. The genes are TRBV4-1 and TRBJ1-3, with a possible D match to TRBD1 (5 bases). CDR1 and CDR2 (germline): MGHRA, YSYEKL. This CDR3 has 15 amino acids. With 4 bases removed from V and 5 bases from J, the gap between germline ends came to 15 bases.

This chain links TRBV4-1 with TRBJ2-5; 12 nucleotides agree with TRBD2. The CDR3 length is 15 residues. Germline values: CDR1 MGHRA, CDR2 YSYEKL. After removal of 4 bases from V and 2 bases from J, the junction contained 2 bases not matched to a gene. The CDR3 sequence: CASSPGLAGQETQYF. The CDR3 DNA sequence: TGCGCCAGCAGCCCTGGACTAGCGGGGCAAGAGACCCAGTACTTC.

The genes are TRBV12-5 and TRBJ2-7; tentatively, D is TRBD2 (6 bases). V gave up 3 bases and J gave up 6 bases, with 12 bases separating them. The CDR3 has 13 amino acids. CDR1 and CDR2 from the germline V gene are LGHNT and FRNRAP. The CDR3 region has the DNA TGTGCTAGTGGTTTTGGGGGAGGCGGCGAGCAGTACTTC. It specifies CASGFGGGGEQYF.

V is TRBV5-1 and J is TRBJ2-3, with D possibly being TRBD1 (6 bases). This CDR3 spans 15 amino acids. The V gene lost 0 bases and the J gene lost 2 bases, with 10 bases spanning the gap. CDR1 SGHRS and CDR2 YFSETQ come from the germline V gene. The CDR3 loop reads CASSLEGQHTDTQYF. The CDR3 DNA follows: TGCGCCAGCAGCTTGGAAGGACAGCACACAGATACGCAGTATTTT.

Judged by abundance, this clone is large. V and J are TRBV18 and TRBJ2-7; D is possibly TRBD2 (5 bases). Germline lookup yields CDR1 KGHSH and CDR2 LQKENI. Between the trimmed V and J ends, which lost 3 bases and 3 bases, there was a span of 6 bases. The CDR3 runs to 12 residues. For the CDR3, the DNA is TGTGCCAGCTCACCCGGAGGCTACGAGCAGTACTTC. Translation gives CASSPGGYEQYF.

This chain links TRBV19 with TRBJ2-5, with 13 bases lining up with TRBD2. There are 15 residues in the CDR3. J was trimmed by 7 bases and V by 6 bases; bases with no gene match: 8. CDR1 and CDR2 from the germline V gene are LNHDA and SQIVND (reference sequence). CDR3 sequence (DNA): TGTGCCAGTAGCAAGACTAGCGGGGGGCCCTCGACCCAGTACTTC. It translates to CASSKTSGGPSTQYF. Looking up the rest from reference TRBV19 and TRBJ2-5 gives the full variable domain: DGGITQSPKYLFRKEGQNVTLSCEQNLNHDAMYWYRQDPGQGLRLIYYSQIVNDFQKGDIAEGYSVSREKKESFPLTVTSAQKNPTAFYLCASSKTSGGPSTQYFGPGTRLLVL.

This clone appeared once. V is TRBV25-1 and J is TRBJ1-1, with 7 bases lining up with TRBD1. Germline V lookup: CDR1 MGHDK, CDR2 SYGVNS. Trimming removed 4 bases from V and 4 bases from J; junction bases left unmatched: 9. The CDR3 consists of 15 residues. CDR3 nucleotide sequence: TGTGCCAGCAGTGTGATGACAGGGTGGTTCACTGAAGCTTTCTTT. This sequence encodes CASSVMTGWFTEAFF.